A single T cell receptor beta chain is shown here with its context. The antigen remains undetermined. Trimming stripped 0 bases from V and 7 bases from J, with 7 bases between. CDR1 is LNHNV, CDR2 YYDKDF, per germline (reference sequence). The CDR3 is 13 amino acids. Each TRB amplification used about 250-550 ng of genomic DNA from blood. This sample stems from a study of T and B cells in COVID-19 patients. Study-level background: Critical illness requiring mechanical ventilation or extracorporeal membrane oxygenation affected about 55% of the roughly 20 active-infection patients. Study-wide results and limits: Exclusive to the recovered cohort were approximately 2,300 TCR clusters, some 30 of them with low generation probability.

Multiplex PCR with BIOMED2 TRB-A/B primer pools amplified TRB rearrangements. TCRdb re-analysed the multiplex PCR reads in MiXCR, keeping a single row per CDR3 protein. The table lists about 20,000 distinct CDR3 sequences, around 30% of them singletons, with roughly 2.8% in the top ten. The material sequenced was blood. The receptor was isolated from a human donor who had recovered from COVID-19. The chain carries TRBV15 and TRBJ1-5; D unresolved. This CDR3 reads CATSRDRSQPQHF. The DNA of the CDR3 is TGTGCCACCAGCAGAGATAGGAGCCAGCCCCAGCATTTT.